This TCR beta chain was captured in a study of T cells in Graves' hyperthyroidism and ophthalmopathy. This clonotype was seen ten or more times. Regions amplified from RNA transcripts were the TCR beta CDR3 regions. When the TCR CDR3 underwent first-round RT-PCR, the HTBI primer set was used. TCRdb reprocessed the multiplex PCR reads via MiXCR and lists one record per CDR3 protein. The table has about 300,000 distinct CDR3 sequences, more than 10% seen once. Trimming shortened V by 1 base and J by 0 bases, and 6 bases separated the two germline ends. CDR1 is SGHTA, CDR2 FQGNSA, per germline. CDR3 length: 14 residues.

The chain links TRBV7-2 to TRBJ1-2; no definite D call. This TCR derives from a woman between 25 and 40 years old with Graves' hyperthyroidism that later progressed to Graves' ophthalmopathy. Sequenced sample: blood. The CDR3 protein is CASSLGRANYGYTF. For the CDR3, the DNA is TGTGCCAGCAGCTTAGGTCGAGCTAACTATGGCTACACCTTC.